This T cell receptor (beta chain) was recovered during a study of blood T cells in healthy people across ages. Study findings and constraints: Researchers deemed the diversity estimates from one million T cells underestimates.

The germline CDR1 and CDR2 sequences are DFQATT and SNEGSKA (reference sequence). After removal of 5 bases from V and 5 bases from J, the junction contained 5 bases not matched to a gene. CDR3 size: 13 residues. Primers used in a second PCR of roughly 7 to 11 cycles were a sample-barcoded 5' primer and a J-beta primer mix. A single record per CDR3 protein comes from TCRdb applying MiXCR to the 5' RACE reads. The repertoire consists of around 1,000,000 distinct CDR3 sequences, with approximately 25% occurring once and the leading ten covering 0.65% to 0.75%. As regards this clonotype: The antigen remains undetermined.

The same sample was also studied in work on T cells of mothers and their children. That source adds: Barcodes for each sample and 2-4 random nucleotides were added by the M1S primer used in the second PCR. Each mother gave over 8 million TCR beta CDR3 reads; each child, several million. Thymic selection molds TCR recombination output in much the same way for related pairs as for unrelated pairs.

The chain is built from TRBV20-1 and TRBJ2-2; 7 nucleotides agree with TRBD1. The clonotype was recovered from a girl under 10 years old in good health. Sample: blood. The CDR3 DNA reads as TGCAGTGCTCTGAAGGGGGCAACCGGGGAGCTGTTTTTT. Translating gives CSALKGATGELFF.